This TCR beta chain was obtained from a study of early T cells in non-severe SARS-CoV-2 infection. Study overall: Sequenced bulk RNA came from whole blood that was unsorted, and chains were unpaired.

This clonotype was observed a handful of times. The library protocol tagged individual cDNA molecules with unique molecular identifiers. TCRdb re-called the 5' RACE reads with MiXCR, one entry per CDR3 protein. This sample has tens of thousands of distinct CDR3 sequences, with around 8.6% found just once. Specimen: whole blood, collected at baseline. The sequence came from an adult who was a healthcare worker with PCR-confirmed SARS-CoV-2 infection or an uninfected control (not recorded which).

The CDR3 protein is CASSQDASSQETQYF. CDR3 bases: TGTGCCAGCAGCCAAGATGCTTCCAGCCAAGAGACCCAGTACTTC. The chain recombines TRBV4-2 with TRBJ2-5; D unresolved. Germline CDR1 LGHNA, CDR2 YNFKEQ. V was pared by 0 bases and J by 1 base, with 9 bases between. This CDR3 is 15 amino acids long.